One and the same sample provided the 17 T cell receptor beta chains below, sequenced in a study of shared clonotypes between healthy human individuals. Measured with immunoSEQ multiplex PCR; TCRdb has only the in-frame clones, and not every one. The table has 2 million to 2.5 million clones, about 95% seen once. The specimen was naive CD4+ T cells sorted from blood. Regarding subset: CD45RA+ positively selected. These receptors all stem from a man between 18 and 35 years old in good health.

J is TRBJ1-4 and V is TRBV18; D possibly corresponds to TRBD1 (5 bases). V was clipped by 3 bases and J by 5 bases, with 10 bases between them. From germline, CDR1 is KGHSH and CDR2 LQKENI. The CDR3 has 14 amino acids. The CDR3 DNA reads TGTGCCAGCTCACCCCAGGGCGGCAATGAAAAACTGTTTTTT. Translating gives CASSPQGGNEKLFF.

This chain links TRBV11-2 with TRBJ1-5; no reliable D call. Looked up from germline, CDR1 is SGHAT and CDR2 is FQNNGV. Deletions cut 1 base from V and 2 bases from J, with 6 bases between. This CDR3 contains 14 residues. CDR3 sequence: CASSLGRGNQPQHF. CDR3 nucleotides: TGTGCCAGCAGCTTAGGGAGGGGCAATCAGCCCCAGCATTTT.

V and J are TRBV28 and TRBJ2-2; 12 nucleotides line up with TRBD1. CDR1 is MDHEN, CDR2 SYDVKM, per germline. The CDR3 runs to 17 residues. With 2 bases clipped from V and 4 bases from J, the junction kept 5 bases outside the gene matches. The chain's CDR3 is CASSLEGTGGFTGELFF. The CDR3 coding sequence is TGTGCCAGCAGTTTAGAAGGGACAGGGGGCTTCACCGGGGAGCTGTTTTTT.

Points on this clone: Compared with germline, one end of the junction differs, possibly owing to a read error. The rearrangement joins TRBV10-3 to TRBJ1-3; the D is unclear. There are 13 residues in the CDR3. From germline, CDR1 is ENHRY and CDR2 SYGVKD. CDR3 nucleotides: TGTGCCATCAGTTCGGGTTCTGGAAGCACCATATATTTT. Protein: CAISSGSGSTIYF.

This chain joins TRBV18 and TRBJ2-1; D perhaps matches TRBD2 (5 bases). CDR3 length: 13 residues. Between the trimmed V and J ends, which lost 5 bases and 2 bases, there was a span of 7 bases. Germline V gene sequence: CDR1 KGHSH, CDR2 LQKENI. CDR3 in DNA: TGTGCCAGCTCAGTCGGGGCCTACAATGAGCAGTTCTTC. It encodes CASSVGAYNEQFF.

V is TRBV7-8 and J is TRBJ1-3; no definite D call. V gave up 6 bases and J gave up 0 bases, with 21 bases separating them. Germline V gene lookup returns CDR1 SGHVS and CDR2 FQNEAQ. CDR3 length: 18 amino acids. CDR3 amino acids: CASSSDGRPILSGNTIYF. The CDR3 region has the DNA TGTGCCAGCAGTTCGGACGGGAGGCCCATCCTCTCTGGAAACACCATATATTTT.

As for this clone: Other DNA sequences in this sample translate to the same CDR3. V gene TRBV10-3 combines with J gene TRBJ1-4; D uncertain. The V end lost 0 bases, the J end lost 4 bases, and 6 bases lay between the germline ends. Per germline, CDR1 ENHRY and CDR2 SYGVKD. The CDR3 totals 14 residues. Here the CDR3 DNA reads TGTGCCATCAGTGAGTCTGGGCTTAATGAAAAACTGTTTTTT. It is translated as CAISESGLNEKLFF.

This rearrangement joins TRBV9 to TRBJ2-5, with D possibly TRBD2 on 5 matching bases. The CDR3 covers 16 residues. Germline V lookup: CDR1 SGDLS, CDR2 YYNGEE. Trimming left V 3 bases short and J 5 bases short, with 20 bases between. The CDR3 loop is CASSAGLFSLGETQYF. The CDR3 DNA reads TGTGCCAGCAGCGCCGGACTCTTTTCTTTAGGTGAGACCCAGTACTTC.

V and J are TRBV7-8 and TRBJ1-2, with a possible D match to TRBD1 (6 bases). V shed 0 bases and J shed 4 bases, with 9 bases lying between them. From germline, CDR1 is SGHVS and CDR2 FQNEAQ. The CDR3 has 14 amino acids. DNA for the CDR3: TGTGCCAGCAGCTTAGCCGGACAGATCTATGGCTACACCTTC. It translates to CASSLAGQIYGYTF.

The CDR3 spells CASRGSGAAPIGNQPQHF. The CDR3 region has the DNA TGCGCCAGCAGGGGGTCTGGGGCCGCCCCAATTGGCAATCAGCCCCAGCATTTT. V and J are TRBV10-2 and TRBJ1-5; a possible D gene is TRBD1 (5 bases). CDR1 is WSHSY, CDR2 SAAADI, per germline. V was clipped by 6 bases and J by 2 bases, with 23 bases between them. This CDR3 spans 18 amino acids.

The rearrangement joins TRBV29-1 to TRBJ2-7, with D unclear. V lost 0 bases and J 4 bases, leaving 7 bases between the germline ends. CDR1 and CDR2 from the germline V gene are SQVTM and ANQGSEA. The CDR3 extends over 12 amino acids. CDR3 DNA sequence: TGCAGCGTTGAAGATGGGCAATACGAGCAGTACTTC. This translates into CSVEDGQYEQYF.

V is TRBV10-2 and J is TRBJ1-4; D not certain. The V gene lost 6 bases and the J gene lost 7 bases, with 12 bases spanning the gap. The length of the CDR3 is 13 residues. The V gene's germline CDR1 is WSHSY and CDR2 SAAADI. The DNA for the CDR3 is TGCGCCAGCAGGACCTCGGGCAGTGAAAAACTGTTTTTT. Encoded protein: CASRTSGSEKLFF.

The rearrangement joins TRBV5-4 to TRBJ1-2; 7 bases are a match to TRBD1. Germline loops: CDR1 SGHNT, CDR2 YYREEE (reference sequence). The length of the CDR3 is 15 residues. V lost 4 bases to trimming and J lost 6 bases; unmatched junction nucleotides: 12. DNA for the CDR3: TGTGCCAGCAGCACCAGCAGGGGGGGAGTTGATGGCTACACCTTC. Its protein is CASSTSRGGVDGYTF.

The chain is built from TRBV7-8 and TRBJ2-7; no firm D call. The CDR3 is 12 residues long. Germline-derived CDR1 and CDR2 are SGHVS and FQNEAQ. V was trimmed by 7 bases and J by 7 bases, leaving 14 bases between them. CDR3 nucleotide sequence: TGTGCCAGCACCTTCAACCTGGGGGAGCAGTACTTC. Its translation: CASTFNLGEQYF.

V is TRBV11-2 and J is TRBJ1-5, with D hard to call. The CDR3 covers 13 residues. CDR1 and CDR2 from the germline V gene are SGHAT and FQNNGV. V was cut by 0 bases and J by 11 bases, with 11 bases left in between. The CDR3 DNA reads TGTGCCAGCAGCTTAGATCTGTCGGCAGCCCAGCATTTT. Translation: CASSLDLSAAQHF.

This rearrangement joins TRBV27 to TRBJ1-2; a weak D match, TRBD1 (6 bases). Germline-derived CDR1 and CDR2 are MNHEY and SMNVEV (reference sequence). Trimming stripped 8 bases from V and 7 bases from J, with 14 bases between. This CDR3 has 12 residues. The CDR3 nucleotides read TGTGCCAGCCTTACGACAGGAGGTGGCTACACCTTC. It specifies CASLTTGGGYTF.

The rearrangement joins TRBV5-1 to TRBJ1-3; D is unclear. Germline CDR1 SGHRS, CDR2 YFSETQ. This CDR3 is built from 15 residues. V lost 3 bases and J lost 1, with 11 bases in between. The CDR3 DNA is TGCGCCAGCAGCTCAATCCCAGGTTCTGGAAACACCATATATTTT. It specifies CASSSIPGSGNTIYF.